This T cell receptor beta chain was found in a study of blood T cell repertoires in COVID-19. Study-wide context: Acute and convalescent COVID-19 specimens originated in the United States, Italy and Spain.

Between the trimmed V and J ends, which lost 5 bases and 9 bases, there was a span of 13 bases. Germline assignment: CDR1 MNHNY and CDR2 SVGAGI (reference sequence). The CDR3 consists of 12 residues. Per the original methods: Cell counts per sample came from amplifying reference gene primers. Clones were read by immunoSEQ multiplex PCR, and TCRdb kept only the in-frame ones, dropping some. V and J calls and clone size come straight from that table; D and trimming were deduced from the DNA. The profile shows roughly 170,000 clones, 74% of them singletons. The sample comprised peripheral blood. The source is a woman aged 80 or over with acute or convalescent COVID-19. The chain uses TRBV6-6 and TRBJ2-5; D is unresolved. The CDR3 spells CASSTQSVAQYF. The CDR3 DNA follows: TGTGCCAGCAGTACCCAATCCGTAGCCCAGTACTTC.